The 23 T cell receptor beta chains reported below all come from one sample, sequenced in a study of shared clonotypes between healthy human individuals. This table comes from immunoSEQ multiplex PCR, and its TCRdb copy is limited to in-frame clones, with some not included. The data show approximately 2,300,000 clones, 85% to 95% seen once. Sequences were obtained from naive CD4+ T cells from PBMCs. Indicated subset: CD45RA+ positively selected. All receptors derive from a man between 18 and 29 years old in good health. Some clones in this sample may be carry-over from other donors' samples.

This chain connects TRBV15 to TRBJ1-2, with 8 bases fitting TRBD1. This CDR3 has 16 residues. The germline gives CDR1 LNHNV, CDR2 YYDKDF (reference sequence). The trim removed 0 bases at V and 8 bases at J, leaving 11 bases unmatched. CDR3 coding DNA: TGTGCCACCAGCAGAGATCCCGGACAGGGAATACTCGGCTACACCTTC. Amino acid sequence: CATSRDPGQGILGYTF.

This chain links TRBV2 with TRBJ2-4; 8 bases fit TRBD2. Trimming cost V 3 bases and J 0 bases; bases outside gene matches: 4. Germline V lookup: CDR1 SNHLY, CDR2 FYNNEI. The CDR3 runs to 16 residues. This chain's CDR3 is CASSDGLAGAKNIQYF. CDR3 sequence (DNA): TGTGCCAGCAGTGATGGTCTAGCGGGAGCCAAAAACATTCAGTACTTC.

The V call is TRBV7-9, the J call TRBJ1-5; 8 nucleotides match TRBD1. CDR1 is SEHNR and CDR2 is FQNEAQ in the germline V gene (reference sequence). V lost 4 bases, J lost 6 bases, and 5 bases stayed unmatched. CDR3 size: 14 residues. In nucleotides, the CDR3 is TGTGCCAGCAGCTCGGACAGGGAGGGTCAGCCCCAGCATTTT. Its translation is CASSSDREGQPQHF.

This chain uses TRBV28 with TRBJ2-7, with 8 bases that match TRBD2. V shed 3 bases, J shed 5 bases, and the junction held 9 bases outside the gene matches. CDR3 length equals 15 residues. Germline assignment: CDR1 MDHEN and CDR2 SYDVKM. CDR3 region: CASSFLGREVHEQYF. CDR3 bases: TGTGCCAGCAGTTTTTTGGGGCGGGAGGTCCACGAGCAGTACTTC.

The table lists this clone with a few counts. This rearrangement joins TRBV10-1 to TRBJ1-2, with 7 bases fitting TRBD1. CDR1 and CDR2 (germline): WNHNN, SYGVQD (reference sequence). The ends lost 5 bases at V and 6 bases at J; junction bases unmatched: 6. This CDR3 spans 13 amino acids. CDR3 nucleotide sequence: TGCGCCAGCAGTTCCGGGACAGCGAATGGCTACACCTTC. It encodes CASSSGTANGYTF.

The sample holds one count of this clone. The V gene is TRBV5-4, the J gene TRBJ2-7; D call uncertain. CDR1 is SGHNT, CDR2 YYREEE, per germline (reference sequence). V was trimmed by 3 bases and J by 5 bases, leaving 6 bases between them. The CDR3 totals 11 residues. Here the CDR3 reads CASSWYNEQYF. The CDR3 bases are TGTGCCAGCAGCTGGTACAACGAGCAGTACTTC. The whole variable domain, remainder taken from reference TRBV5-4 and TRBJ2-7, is ETGVTQSPTHLIKTRGQQVTLRCSSQSGHNTVSWYQQALGQGPQFIFQYYREEENGRGNFPPRFSGLQFPNYSSELNVNALELDDSALYLCASSWYNEQYFGPGTRLTVT.

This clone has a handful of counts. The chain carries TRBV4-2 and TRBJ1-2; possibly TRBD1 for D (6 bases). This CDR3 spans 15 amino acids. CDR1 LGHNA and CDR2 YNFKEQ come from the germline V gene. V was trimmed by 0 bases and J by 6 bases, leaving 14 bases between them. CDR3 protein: CASSQESRGRNGYTF. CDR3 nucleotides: TGTGCCAGCAGCCAAGAGTCCAGGGGAAGGAATGGCTACACCTTC.

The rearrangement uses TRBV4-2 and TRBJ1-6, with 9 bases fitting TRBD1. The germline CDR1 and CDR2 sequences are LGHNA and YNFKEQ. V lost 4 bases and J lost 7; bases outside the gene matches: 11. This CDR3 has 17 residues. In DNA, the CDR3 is TGTGCCAGCAGCCCTCGAGGAAGGGACAGGGTAAATTCACCCCTCCACTTT. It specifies CASSPRGRDRVNSPLHF.

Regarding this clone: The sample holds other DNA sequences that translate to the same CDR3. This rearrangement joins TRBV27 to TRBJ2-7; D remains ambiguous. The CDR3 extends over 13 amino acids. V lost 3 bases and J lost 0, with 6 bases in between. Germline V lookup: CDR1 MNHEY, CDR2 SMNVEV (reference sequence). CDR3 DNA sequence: TGTGCCAGCAGTTTCACAGTCTCCTACGAGCAGTACTTC. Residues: CASSFTVSYEQYF.

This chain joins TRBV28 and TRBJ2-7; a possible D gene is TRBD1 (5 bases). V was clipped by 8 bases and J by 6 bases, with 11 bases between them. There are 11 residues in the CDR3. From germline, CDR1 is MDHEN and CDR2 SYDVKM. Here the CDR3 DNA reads TGTGCCAGCTCGTACGACAGCGAGCAGTACTTC. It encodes CASSYDSEQYF.

CDR3 residues: CASSVLAGGGNEQFF. CDR3 DNA: TGTGCCAGCAGTGTCCTAGCGGGAGGGGGCAATGAGCAGTTCTTC. This chain joins TRBV2 and TRBJ2-1; 12 nucleotides match TRBD2. The length of the CDR3 is 15 residues. Germline trimming cut 4 bases from V and 6 bases from J; bases unmatched to any gene: 4. From germline, CDR1 is SNHLY and CDR2 FYNNEI.

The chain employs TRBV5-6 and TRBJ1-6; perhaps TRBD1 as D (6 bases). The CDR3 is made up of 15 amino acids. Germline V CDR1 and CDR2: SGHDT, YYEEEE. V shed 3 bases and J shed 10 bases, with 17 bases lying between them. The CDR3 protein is CASSSAGTPGSPLHF. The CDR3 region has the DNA TGTGCCAGCAGCTCCGCCGGGACACCCGGGTCACCCCTCCACTTT.

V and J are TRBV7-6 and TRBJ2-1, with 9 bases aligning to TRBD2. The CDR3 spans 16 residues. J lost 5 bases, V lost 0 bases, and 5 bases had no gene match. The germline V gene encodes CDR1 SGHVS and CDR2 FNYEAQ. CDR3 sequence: CASSLAAGGPDNEQFF. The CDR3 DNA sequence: TGTGCCAGCAGCTTAGCGGCGGGAGGGCCTGACAATGAGCAGTTCTTC.

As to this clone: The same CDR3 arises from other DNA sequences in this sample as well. CDR3 sequence: CASSRDRGPYEQYF. The CDR3 DNA is TGTGCCAGCAGTCGGGACAGGGGACCCTACGAGCAGTACTTC. V usage is TRBV7-3 and J usage is TRBJ2-7; 10 positions match TRBD1. Germline V gene data show CDR1 as SGHTA and CDR2 as FQGTGA. CDR3 length equals 14 residues. V lost 6 bases, J lost 2 bases, and 4 bases stayed unmatched.

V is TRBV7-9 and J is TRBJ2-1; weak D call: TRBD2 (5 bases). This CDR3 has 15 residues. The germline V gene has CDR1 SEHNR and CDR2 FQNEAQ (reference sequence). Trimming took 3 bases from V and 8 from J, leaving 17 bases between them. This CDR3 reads CASSFSPVDGDEQFF. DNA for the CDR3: TGTGCCAGCAGCTTCAGTCCGGTTGACGGGGATGAGCAGTTCTTC.

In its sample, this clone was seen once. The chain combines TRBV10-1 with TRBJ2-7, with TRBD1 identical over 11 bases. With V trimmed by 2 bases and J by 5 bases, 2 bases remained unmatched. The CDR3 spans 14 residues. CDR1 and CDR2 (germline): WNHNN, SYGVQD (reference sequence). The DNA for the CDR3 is TGCGCCAGCAGTGAGGGACAGGGGGCCCACGAGCAGTACTTC. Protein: CASSEGQGAHEQYF.

DNA for the CDR3: TGTGCCAGCAGCTCCCAGGGACAGGTTATCGACGAGCAGTACTTC. This translates into CASSSQGQVIDEQYF. This chain joins TRBV5-6 and TRBJ2-7; 8 bases match TRBD1. Germline-derived CDR1 and CDR2 are SGHDT and YYEEEE. This CDR3 region has 15 residues. V was clipped by 3 bases and J by 5 bases; unmatched bases: 10.

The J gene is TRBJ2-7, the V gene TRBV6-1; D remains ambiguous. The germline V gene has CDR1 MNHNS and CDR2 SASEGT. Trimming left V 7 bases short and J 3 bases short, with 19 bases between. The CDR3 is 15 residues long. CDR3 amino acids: CASNILPYPRYEQYF. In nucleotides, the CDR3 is TGTGCCAGCAATATACTTCCCTATCCCCGCTACGAGCAGTACTTC.

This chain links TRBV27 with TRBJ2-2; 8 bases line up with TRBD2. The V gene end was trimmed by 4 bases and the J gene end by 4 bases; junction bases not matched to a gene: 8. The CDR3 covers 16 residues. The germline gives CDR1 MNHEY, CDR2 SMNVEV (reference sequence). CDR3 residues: CASSYGGAVGTGELFF. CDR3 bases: TGTGCCAGCAGTTACGGGGGGGCTGTGGGCACCGGGGAGCTGTTTTTT.

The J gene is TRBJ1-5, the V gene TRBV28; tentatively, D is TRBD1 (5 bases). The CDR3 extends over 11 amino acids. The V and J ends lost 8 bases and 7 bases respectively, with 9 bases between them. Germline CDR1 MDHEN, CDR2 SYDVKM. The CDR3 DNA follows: TGTGCCAGCCAGGGCCAACAGCCCCAGCATTTT. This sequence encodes CASQGQQPQHF.

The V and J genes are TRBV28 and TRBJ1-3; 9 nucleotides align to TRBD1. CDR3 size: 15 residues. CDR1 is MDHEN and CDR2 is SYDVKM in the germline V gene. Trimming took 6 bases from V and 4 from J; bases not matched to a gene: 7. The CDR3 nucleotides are TGTGCCAGCAGCCGGGGGACAGGGAACGGAAACACCATATATTTT. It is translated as CASSRGTGNGNTIYF.

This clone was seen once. The CDR3 sequence: CASSSGTVYYEQYF. In DNA form, the CDR3 reads TGTGCCAGCAGCTCGGGGACAGTTTACTACGAGCAGTACTTC. The chain employs TRBV7-8 and TRBJ2-7; 7 positions agree with TRBD1. Germline CDR1 is SGHVS and CDR2 is FQNEAQ. Trimming at V came to 4 bases and at J to 3 bases, leaving 6 bases not matched to a gene. The CDR3 consists of 14 residues.

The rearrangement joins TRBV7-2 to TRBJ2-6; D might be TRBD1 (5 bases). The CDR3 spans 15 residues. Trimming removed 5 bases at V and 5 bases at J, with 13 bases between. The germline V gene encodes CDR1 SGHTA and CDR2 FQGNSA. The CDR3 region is CASSPREGRANVLTF. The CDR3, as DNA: TGTGCCAGCAGCCCCAGGGAAGGAAGGGCCAACGTCCTGACTTTC.